This T cell receptor (beta chain) was found in a study of cytomegalovirus exposure and HLA in healthy donors. Researchers ran the PCR with 60 Vbeta and 13 Jbeta primers. Sequencing was performed with immunoSEQ multiplex PCR; in TCRdb, only in-frame clones are kept and a portion is missing. The table lists roughly 200,000 clones, about 88% of them singletons, with around 0.31% in the top ten. With regard to this clone: One end of the junction does not line up with germline, which may come from a read error.

The CDR3 spans 16 residues. Germline V lookup: CDR1 SSHAT, CDR2 FNYEAQ (reference sequence). The TCR was taken from a woman in her thirties in good health and CMV-seronegative. The V and J genes are TRBV7-7 and TRBJ2-3; 9 bases agree with TRBD2. The sample comprised PBMCs. The CDR3 DNA reads as TGTGCTAGCAGCTTAGGTAGCGGGGGACCCACAGATACGCAGTATTTT. The encoded protein is CASSLGSGGPTDTQYF.